This T cell receptor beta chain is drawn from a study of beta chain features in type 1 diabetes. Study-level points and caveats: Shorter templates might be favored by PCR, and equally so in patients and in controls.

Naive, central memory, regulatory and stem cell-like memory cells within the CD4+ compartment were sorted using CD45RO/CCR7/CD25/CD127/CD95/CD27. Details on this clone: As yet, its antigen is unknown.

Every bit of the isolated RNA underwent reverse transcription, so sequencing read expressed TCRB transcripts. Clones were sequenced by immunoSEQ multiplex PCR, and TCRdb holds only the in-frame ones, with some missing. Here the sample spans fewer than 200,000 clones, 13% being singletons. The CDR3 is made up of 13 amino acids. Trimming took off 1 base at V and 8 bases at J, with 11 bases between the two ends. CDR1 is KGHSH, CDR2 LQKENI, per germline. Sequenced: central memory CD4+ T cells from blood. This rearrangement joins TRBV18 to TRBJ1-2, with no clear D. This clonotype was obtained from a young woman in good health. The CDR3 here is CASSPRTEGGYTF. CDR3 DNA sequence: TGTGCCAGCTCACCACGCACGGAGGGAGGCTACACCTTC.